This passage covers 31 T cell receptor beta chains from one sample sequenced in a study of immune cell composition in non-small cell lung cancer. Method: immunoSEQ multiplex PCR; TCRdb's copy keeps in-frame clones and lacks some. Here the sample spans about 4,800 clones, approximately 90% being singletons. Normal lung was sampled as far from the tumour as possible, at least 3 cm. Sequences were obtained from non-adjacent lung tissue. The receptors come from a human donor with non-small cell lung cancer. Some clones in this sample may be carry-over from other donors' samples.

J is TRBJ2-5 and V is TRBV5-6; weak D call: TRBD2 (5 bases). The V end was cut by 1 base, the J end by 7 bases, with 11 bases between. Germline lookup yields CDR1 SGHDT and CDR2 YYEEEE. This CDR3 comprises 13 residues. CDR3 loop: CASSLTGRGTQYF. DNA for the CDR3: TGTGCCAGCAGCTTGACGGGTCGGGGGACCCAGTACTTC.

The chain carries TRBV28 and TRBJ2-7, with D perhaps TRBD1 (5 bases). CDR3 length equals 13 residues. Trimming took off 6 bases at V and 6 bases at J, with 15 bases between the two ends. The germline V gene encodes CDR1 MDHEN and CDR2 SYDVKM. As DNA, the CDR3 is TGTGCCAGCAGCTCCGCGCAAGGGGTCGAGCAGTACTTC. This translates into CASSSAQGVEQYF. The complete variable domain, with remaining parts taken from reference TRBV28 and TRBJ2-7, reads DVKVTQSSRYLVKRTGEKVFLECVQDMDHENMFWYRQDPGLGLRLIYFSYDVKMKEKGDIPEGYSVSREKKERFSLILESASTNQTSMYLCASSSAQGVEQYFGPGTRLTVT.

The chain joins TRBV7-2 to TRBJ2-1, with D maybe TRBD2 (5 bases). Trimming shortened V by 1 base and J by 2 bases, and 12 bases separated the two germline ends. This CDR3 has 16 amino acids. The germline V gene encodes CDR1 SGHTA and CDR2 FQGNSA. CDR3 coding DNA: TGTGCCAGCAGCTTAGTAACGGGATCCACCTACAATGAGCAGTTCTTC. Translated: CASSLVTGSTYNEQFF.

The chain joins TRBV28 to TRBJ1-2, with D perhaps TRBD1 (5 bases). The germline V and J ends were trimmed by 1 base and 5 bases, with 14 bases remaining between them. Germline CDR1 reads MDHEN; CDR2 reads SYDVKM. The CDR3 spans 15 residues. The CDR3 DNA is TGTGCCAGCAGTTTATCCGGGGACTTAATATATGGCTACACCTTC. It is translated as CASSLSGDLIYGYTF.

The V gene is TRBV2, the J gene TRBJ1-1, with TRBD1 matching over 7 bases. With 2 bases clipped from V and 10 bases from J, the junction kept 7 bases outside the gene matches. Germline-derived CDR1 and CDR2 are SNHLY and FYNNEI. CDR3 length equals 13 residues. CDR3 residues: CASSELSTGIAFF. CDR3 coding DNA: TGTGCCAGCAGTGAACTGTCGACAGGGATAGCTTTCTTT.

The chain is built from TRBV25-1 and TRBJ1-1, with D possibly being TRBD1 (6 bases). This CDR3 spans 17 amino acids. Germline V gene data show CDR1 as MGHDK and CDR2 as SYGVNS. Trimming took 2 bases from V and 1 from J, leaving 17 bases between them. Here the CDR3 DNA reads TGTGCCAGCAGTGAAGGTTTGTCAGGGGTTGGGAACACTGAAGCTTTCTTT. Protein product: CASSEGLSGVGNTEAFF.

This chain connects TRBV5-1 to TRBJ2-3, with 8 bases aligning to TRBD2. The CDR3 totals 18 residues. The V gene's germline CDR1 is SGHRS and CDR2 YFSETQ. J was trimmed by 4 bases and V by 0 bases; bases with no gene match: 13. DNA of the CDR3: TGCGCCAGCAGCTTGGGGTTGGTCGCGGGAGGTGCGGCAGATACGCAGTATTTT. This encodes CASSLGLVAGGAADTQYF.

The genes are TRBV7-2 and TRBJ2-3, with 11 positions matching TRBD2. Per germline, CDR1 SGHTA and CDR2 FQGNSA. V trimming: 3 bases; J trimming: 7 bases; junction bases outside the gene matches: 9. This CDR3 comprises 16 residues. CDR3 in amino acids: CASSLETSGAVHTQYF. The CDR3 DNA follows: TGTGCCAGCAGCTTGGAGACTAGCGGGGCTGTCCATACGCAGTATTTT. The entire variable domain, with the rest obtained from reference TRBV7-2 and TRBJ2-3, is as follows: GAGVSQSPSNKVTEKGKDVELRCDPISGHTALYWYRQSLGQGLEFLIYFQGNSAPDKSGLPSDRFSAERTGGSVSTLTIQRTQQEDSAVYLCASSLETSGAVHTQYFGPGTRLTVL.

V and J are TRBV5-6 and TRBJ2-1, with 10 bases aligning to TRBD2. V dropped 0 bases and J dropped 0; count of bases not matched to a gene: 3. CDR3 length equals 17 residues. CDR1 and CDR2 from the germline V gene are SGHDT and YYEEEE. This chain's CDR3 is CASSLGSSGSSYNEQFF. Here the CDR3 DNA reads TGTGCCAGCAGCTTGGGATCTAGCGGGAGCTCCTACAATGAGCAGTTCTTC.

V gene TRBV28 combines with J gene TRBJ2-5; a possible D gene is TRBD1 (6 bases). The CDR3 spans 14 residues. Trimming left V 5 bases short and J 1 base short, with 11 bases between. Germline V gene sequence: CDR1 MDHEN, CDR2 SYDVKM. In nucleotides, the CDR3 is TGTGCCAGCAGTCCCGGACAGTCCCAAGAGACCCAGTACTTC. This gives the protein CASSPGQSQETQYF.

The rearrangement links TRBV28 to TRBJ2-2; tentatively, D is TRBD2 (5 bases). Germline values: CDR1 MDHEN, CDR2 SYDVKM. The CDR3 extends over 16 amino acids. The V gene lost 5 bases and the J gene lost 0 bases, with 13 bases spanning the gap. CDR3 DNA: TGTGCCAGCAGTCTTCCGGGAAGTACGAACACCGGGGAGCTGTTTTTT. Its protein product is CASSLPGSTNTGELFF.

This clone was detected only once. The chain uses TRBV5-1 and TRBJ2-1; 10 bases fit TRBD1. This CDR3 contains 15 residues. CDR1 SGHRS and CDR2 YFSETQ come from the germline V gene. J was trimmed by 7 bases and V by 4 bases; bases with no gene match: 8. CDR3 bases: TGCGCCAGCAGCCCGAGGACAGGGGGAGAGAATGAGCAGTTCTTC. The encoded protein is CASSPRTGGENEQFF.

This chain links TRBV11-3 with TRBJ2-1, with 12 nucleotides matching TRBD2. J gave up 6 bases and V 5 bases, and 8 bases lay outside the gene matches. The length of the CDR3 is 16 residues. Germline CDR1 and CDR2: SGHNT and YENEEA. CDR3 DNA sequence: TGTGCCAGCAGCCTCACGTGGACTAGCGGGGTCAATGAGCAGTTCTTC. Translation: CASSLTWTSGVNEQFF.

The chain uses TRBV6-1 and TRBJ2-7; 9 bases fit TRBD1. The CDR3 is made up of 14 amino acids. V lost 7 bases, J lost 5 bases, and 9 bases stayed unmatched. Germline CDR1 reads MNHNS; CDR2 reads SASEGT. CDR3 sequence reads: CASTRRTGENEQYF. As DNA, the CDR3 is TGTGCCAGCACCAGAAGGACAGGGGAGAACGAGCAGTACTTC.

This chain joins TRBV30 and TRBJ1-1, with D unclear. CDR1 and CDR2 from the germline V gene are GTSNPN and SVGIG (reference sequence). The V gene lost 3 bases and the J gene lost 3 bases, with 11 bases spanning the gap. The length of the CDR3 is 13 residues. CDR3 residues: CAWSVSQDTEAFF. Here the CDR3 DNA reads TGTGCCTGGAGCGTTAGTCAAGACACTGAAGCTTTCTTT.

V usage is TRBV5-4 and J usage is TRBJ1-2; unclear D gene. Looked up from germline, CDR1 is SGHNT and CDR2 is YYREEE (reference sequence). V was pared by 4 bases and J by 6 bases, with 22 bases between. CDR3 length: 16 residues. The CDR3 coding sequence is TGTGCCAGCAGCCCCTGGAGGAGGGAACACTGGGATGGCTACACCTTC. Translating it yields CASSPWRREHWDGYTF.

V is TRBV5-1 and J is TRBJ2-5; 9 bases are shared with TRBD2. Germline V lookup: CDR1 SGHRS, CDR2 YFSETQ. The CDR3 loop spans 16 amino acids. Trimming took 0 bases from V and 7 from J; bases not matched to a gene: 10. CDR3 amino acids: CASSLVLASGIRTQYF. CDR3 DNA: TGCGCCAGCAGCTTGGTTCTCGCTAGCGGGATTCGGACCCAGTACTTC.

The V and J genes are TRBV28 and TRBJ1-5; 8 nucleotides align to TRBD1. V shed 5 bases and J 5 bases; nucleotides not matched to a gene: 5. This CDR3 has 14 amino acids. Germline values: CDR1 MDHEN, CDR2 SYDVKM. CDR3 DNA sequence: TGTGCCAGCAGTCCGGGACAGGCGTATCAGCCCCAGCATTTT. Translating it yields CASSPGQAYQPQHF.

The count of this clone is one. The DNA for the CDR3 is TGTGCCAGCAGCCAGGGACTGGGGAGGGGAAGGAATGAGCAGTTCTTC. It is translated as CASSQGLGRGRNEQFF. The chain couples TRBV6-4 to TRBJ2-1, with TRBD2 identical over 7 bases. CDR3 size: 16 residues. Germline V CDR1 and CDR2: MRHNA, SNTAGT. V shed 6 bases, J shed 7 bases, and the junction held 15 bases outside the gene matches.

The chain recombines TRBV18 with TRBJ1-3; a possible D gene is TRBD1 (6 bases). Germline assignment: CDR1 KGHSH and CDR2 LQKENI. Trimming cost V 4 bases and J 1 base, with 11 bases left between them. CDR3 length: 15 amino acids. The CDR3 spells CASSQTQGSGNTIYF. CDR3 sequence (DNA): TGTGCCAGCTCACAAACCCAGGGGTCTGGAAACACCATATATTTT.

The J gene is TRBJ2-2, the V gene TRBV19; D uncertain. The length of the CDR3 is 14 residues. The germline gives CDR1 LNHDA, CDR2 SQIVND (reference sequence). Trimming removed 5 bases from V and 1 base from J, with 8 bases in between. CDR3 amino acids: CASSVSQNTGELFF. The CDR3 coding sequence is TGTGCCAGTAGTGTCTCACAGAACACCGGGGAGCTGTTTTTT. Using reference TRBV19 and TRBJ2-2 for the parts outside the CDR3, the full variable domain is DGGITQSPKYLFRKEGQNVTLSCEQNLNHDAMYWYRQDPGQGLRLIYYSQIVNDFQKGDIAEGYSVSREKKESFPLTVTSAQKNPTAFYLCASSVSQNTGELFFGEGSRLTVL.

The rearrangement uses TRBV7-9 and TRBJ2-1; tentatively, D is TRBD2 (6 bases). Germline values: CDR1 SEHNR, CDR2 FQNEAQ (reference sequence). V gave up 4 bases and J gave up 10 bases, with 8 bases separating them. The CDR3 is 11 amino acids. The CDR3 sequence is CASSSGLEQFF. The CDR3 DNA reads TGTGCCAGCAGCTCGGGACTCGAGCAGTTCTTC. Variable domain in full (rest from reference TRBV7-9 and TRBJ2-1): DTGVSQNPRHKITKRGQNVTFRCDPISEHNRLYWYRQTLGQGPEFLTYFQNEAQLEKSRLLSDRFSAERPKGSFSTLEIQRTEQGDSAMYLCASSSGLEQFFGPGTRLTVL.

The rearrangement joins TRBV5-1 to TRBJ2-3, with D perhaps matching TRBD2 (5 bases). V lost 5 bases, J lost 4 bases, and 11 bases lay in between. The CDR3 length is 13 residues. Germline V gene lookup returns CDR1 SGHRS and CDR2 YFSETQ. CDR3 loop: CASSLEVPDTQYF. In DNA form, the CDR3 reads TGCGCCAGCAGTCTGGAGGTCCCAGATACGCAGTATTTT.

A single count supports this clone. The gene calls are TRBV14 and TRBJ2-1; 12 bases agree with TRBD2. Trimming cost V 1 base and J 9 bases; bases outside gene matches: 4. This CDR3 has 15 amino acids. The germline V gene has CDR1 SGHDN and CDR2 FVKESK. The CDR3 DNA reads TGTGCCAGCAGCCAAGTGAGACTAGCGGGAGCTGAGCAGTTCTTC. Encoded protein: CASSQVRLAGAEQFF.

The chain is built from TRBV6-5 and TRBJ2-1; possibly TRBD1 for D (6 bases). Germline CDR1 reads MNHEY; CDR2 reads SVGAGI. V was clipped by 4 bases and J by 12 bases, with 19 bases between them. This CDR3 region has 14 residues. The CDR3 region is CASSFGQPTGGQFF. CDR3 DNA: TGTGCCAGCAGTTTTGGACAGCCTACAGGTGGGCAGTTCTTC.

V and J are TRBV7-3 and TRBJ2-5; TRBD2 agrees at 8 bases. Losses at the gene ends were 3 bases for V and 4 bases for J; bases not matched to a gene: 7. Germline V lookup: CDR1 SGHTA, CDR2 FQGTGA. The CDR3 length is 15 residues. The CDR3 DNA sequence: TGTGCCAGCAGCTTGGGGCGGGGGGTCAGAGAGACCCAGTACTTC. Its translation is CASSLGRGVRETQYF. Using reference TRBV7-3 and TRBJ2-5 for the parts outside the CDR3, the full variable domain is GAGVSQTPSNKVTEKGKYVELRCDPISGHTALYWYRQSLGQGPEFLIYFQGTGAADDSGLPNDRFFAVRPEGSVSTLKIQRTERGDSAVYLCASSLGRGVRETQYFGPGTRLLVL.

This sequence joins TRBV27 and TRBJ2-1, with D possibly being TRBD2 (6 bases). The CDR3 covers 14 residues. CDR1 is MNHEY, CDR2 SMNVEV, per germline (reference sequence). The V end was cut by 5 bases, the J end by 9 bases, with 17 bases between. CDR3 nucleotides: TGTGCCAGCAGTCCGGGACTTGTTATAGGTGAGCAGTTCTTC. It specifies CASSPGLVIGEQFF.

The CDR3, as DNA: TGTGCCAGCAGCTTGGATTGGAGCTCCTACGAGCAGTACTTC. It specifies CASSLDWSSYEQYF. The rearrangement links TRBV5-6 to TRBJ2-7, with D unclear. Per the germline V gene, CDR1 is SGHDT and CDR2 is YYEEEE. The V and J ends lost 0 bases and 0 bases respectively, with 7 bases between them. The CDR3 loop spans 14 amino acids. The full variable domain, completed using reference TRBV5-6 and TRBJ2-7, is DAGVTQSPTHLIKTRGQQVTLRCSPKSGHDTVSWYQQALGQGPQFIFQYYEEEERQRGNFPDRFSGHQFPNYSSELNVNALLLGDSALYLCASSLDWSSYEQYFGPGTRLTVT.

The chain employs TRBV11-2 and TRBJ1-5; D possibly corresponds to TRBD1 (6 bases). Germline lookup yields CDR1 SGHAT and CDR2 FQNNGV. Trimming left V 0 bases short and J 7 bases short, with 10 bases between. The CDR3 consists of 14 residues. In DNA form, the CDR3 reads TGTGCCAGCAGCTTAGATGGGGGGGGCCAGCCCCAGCATTTT. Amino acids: CASSLDGGGQPQHF.

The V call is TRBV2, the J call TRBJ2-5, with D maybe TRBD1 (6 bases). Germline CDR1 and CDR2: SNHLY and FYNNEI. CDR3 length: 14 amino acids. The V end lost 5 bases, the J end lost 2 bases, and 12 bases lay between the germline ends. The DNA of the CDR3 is TGTGCCAGCAGTCCCGGACAGAATCAAGAGACCCAGTACTTC. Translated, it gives CASSPGQNQETQYF.

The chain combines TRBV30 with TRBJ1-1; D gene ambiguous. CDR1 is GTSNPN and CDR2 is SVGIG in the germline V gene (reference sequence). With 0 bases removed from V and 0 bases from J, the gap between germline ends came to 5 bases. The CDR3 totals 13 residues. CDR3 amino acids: CAWSVGVNTEAFF. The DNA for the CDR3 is TGTGCCTGGAGTGTAGGAGTGAACACTGAAGCTTTCTTT.